Reported below is one T cell receptor beta chain. The sample is drawn from a study of blood T cell repertoires in COVID-19. Study details: T cells, B-cell-depleted T cells, or PBMCs supplied cDNA or gDNA.

Authors' methods: Reference gene primer amplification yielded estimated nucleated cell counts. Here immunoSEQ multiplex PCR was the method, and the copy in TCRdb shows in-frame clones only, minus some. That table furnishes V, J and clone size, whereas the DNA furnished D and trimming. The profile shows tens of thousands of clones, approximately 84% of them singletons. V lost 3 bases and J lost 2; bases outside the gene matches: 4. There are 14 residues in the CDR3. Germline V gene sequence: CDR1 KGHSH, CDR2 LQKENI. This clonotype was obtained from a man aged 65 to 79 with acute or convalescent COVID-19. The chain joins TRBV18 to TRBJ2-7; 7 bases fit TRBD1. The sample comprised peripheral blood. CDR3: CASSPAGGTYEQYF. The CDR3 region has the DNA TGTGCCAGCTCACCGGCAGGGGGTACCTACGAGCAGTACTTC.